Shown below are 19 T cell receptor beta chains from a single sample sequenced in a study of blood T cell repertoires in COVID-19. The protocol was immunoSEQ multiplex PCR, while the TCRdb copy is restricted to in-frame clones and leaves out a portion. The sample holds about 110,000 clones, approximately 82% seen once. Sequencing used peripheral blood. The receptor set was obtained from a woman between 55 and 75 years old with acute or convalescent COVID-19.

This sequence joins TRBV28 and TRBJ2-7, with D unclear. Germline-derived CDR1 and CDR2 are MDHEN and SYDVKM. The V end lost 7 bases, the J end lost 0 bases, and 7 bases lay between the germline ends. The length of the CDR3 is 12 residues. In nucleotides, the CDR3 is TGTGCCAGCAACACAGTCTCCTACGAGCAGTACTTC. This translates into CASNTVSYEQYF.

The V and J genes are TRBV30 and TRBJ1-1, with a possible D match to TRBD1 (6 bases). The V gene lost 3 bases and the J gene lost 6 bases, with 23 bases spanning the gap. CDR1 is GTSNPN and CDR2 is SVGIG in the germline V gene (reference sequence). The CDR3 contains 16 residues. The CDR3 sequence: CAWRRRFRDKYPEAFF. The CDR3, as DNA: TGTGCCTGGAGACGACGATTCCGGGACAAGTACCCTGAAGCTTTCTTT.

The chain combines TRBV4-1 with TRBJ2-3; D is perhaps TRBD2 (5 bases). The CDR3 totals 16 residues. CDR1 is MGHRA and CDR2 is YSYEKL in the germline V gene. Trimming stripped 1 base from V and 2 bases from J, with 13 bases between. The CDR3 DNA is TGCGCCAGCAGCCAAGGGGTTAGCGCCTACACAGATACGCAGTATTTT. Protein: CASSQGVSAYTDTQYF.

CDR3 region: CASSFEGGDWGETQYF. The CDR3 DNA is TGTGCCAGCAGTTTCGAGGGAGGCGACTGGGGAGAGACCCAGTACTTC. V and J are TRBV6-4 and TRBJ2-5, with a possible D match to TRBD2 (6 bases). V was cut by 5 bases and J by 4 bases, with 20 bases left in between. The CDR3 has 16 residues. Germline loops: CDR1 MRHNA, CDR2 SNTAGT.

The genes are TRBV5-4 and TRBJ1-4; TRBD1 aligns across 9 bases. Germline lookup yields CDR1 SGHNT and CDR2 YYREEE (reference sequence). The length of the CDR3 is 15 residues. Unmatched junction bases numbered 6, after V lost 4 bases and J lost 5 bases. CDR3 sequence (DNA): TGTGCCAGCAGCGTGACCGGGACAGGGAATGAAAAACTGTTTTTT. Translating gives CASSVTGTGNEKLFF.

The genes are TRBV27 and TRBJ2-3, with D perhaps TRBD2 (7 bases). The V and J ends lost 8 bases and 2 bases respectively, with 14 bases between them. CDR3 length equals 14 residues. Looked up from germline, CDR1 is MNHEY and CDR2 is SMNVEV (reference sequence). CDR3 DNA: TGTGCCAGCTCCAACGGGGGGCCCACAGATACGCAGTATTTT. Its translation is CASSNGGPTDTQYF.

The genes are TRBV6-6 and TRBJ2-7; 11 bases are shared with TRBD2. Germline CDR1 is MNHNY and CDR2 is SVGAGI (reference sequence). Trimming at V came to 4 bases and at J to 3 bases, leaving 5 bases not matched to a gene. The CDR3 length is 15 residues. CDR3 coding DNA: TGTGCCAGCAGTTCCCCGACTAGCGGGAACTACGAGCAGTACTTC. It yields the protein CASSSPTSGNYEQYF.

The chain is built from TRBV5-6 and TRBJ1-3; D unclear. The CDR3 has 15 amino acids. CDR1 SGHDT and CDR2 YYEEEE come from the germline V gene. Trimming stripped 0 bases from V and 7 bases from J, with 14 bases between. For the CDR3, the DNA is TGTGCCAGCAGCTTGGCTGCCGTTTCAGGTAACACCATATATTTT. This sequence encodes CASSLAAVSGNTIYF.

The chain is built from TRBV12-3 or TRBV12-4 and TRBJ1-2; 8 nucleotides agree with TRBD1. The CDR3 runs to 13 residues. V was pared by 6 bases and J by 7 bases, with 7 bases of the junction left unmatched. DNA for the CDR3: TGTGCCAGCAGATCGACAGGGGTAGCTGGCTACACCTTC. Translating it yields CASRSTGVAGYTF.

This chain uses TRBV9 with TRBJ1-3; 8 bases are a match to TRBD1. Germline V lookup: CDR1 SGDLS, CDR2 YYNGEE. Trimming cost V 2 bases and J 4 bases; bases outside gene matches: 14. This CDR3 contains 18 residues. The CDR3 nucleotides read TGTGCCAGCAGCGTGGACCTTGTGCAGGGGGCGGGAGGAAACACCATATATTTT. Amino acids: CASSVDLVQGAGGNTIYF.

This sequence joins TRBV21-1 and TRBJ2-5; no DNA check was done on the table's D call, TRBD2. TRBV21-1 is classified as a pseudogene. The CDR3 spans 18 residues. The CDR3 DNA sequence: TGTGCCAGCAGCAAAGAGATCGCACCAGGCCCCCGGGGATGGACCCAGTACTTC. Its translation: CASSKEIAPGPRGWTQYF.

The chain has TRBV3-1 (or the pseudogene TRBV3-2) and TRBJ2-1, with 8 bases fitting TRBD2. Germline-derived CDR1 and CDR2 are LGHDT and YNNKEL (reference sequence). V trimming: 5 bases; J trimming: 1 base; junction bases outside the gene matches: 10. The CDR3 is 17 residues long. The CDR3 DNA reads as TGTGCCAGCAGCGCACCCCCTCGGGGGGGGTCCTACAATGAGCAGTTCTTC. Protein product: CASSAPPRGGSYNEQFF.

V and J are TRBV25-1 and TRBJ2-3; weak D call: TRBD2 (5 bases). This CDR3 has 14 amino acids. V was cut by 5 bases and J by 0 bases, with 9 bases left in between. The V gene's germline CDR1 is MGHDK and CDR2 SYGVNS. The CDR3 spells CASSRAGSTDTQYF. The CDR3 region has the DNA TGTGCCAGCAGTAGGGCGGGTAGCACAGATACGCAGTATTTT.

The chain joins TRBV6-2 or TRBV6-3 to TRBJ2-2; 10 bases line up with TRBD2. The CDR3 consists of 17 residues. V shed 1 base, J shed 3 bases, and the junction held 5 bases outside the gene matches. Looked up from germline, CDR1 is MNHEY and CDR2 is SVGEGT. CDR3 in DNA: TGTGCCAGCAGTTACTTAGCGGGAGGTCCGGACACCGGGGAGCTGTTTTTT. It translates to CASSYLAGGPDTGELFF.

This chain links TRBV7-9 with TRBJ1-2; 7 bases match TRBD1. Losses at the gene ends were 3 bases for V and 5 bases for J; bases not matched to a gene: 3. Germline V CDR1 and CDR2: SEHNR, FQNEAQ (reference sequence). This CDR3 region has 13 residues. CDR3 loop: CASSFGQEYGYTF. The DNA of the CDR3 is TGTGCCAGCAGCTTCGGACAGGAATATGGCTACACCTTC.

To note about this clone: The sample carries other DNA sequences with the same CDR3. The CDR3 here is CSVGTGGSYGYTF. DNA for the CDR3: TGCAGCGTCGGGACAGGGGGGAGTTATGGCTACACCTTC. The V call is TRBV29-1, the J call TRBJ1-2; 11 nucleotides align to TRBD1. This CDR3 is built from 13 residues. Unmatched junction bases numbered 5, after V lost 6 bases and J lost 5 bases. Germline loops: CDR1 SQVTM, CDR2 ANQGSEA.

This clone was seen only a few times. The V and J genes are TRBV5-4 and TRBJ2-1; 7 bases are a match to TRBD1. After removal of 0 bases from V and 1 base from J, the junction contained 1 base not matched to a gene. Germline V lookup: CDR1 SGHNT, CDR2 YYREEE (reference sequence). The CDR3 has 15 amino acids. This CDR3 reads CASSLGQGSYNEQFF. The CDR3 nucleotides are TGTGCCAGCAGCTTGGGACAGGGATCCTACAATGAGCAGTTCTTC.

This clone was observed a handful of times. The V and J genes are TRBV6-6 and TRBJ2-7; 8 nucleotides agree with TRBD1. Per germline, CDR1 MNHNY and CDR2 SVGAGI (reference sequence). The CDR3 is 13 amino acids. J was trimmed by 4 bases and V by 5 bases; bases with no gene match: 4. The CDR3 region has the DNA TGTGCCAGCAGTCTGGACAGGGAGTACGAGCAGTACTTC. It specifies CASSLDREYEQYF.

V and J are TRBV20-1 and TRBJ1-2; D remains unclear. Germline CDR1 DFQATT, CDR2 SNEGSKA (reference sequence). The CDR3 is 11 residues long. Between the trimmed V and J ends, which lost 6 bases and 2 bases, there was a span of 7 bases. The DNA of the CDR3 is TGCAGTGCGAGGCGGAACTATGGCTACACCTTC. Translating gives CSARRNYGYTF.